The entry below describes one T cell receptor (beta chain). This entry comes from a study of blood T cell repertoires in COVID-19. Study summary: Some COVID-19 samples were acute and others convalescent; all came from the United States, Italy and Spain. PBMCs, B-cell-depleted T cells, or T cells provided the cDNA or gDNA that made up the material.

In the source study's methods: Estimates of nucleated cell counts were drawn from the amplification of reference gene primers. Sequencing used immunoSEQ multiplex PCR; TCRdb keeps in-frame clones, though not all of them. Clone size and V and J calls were adopted from that table, with D and trimming inferred from the DNA. The repertoire holds 350,000 to 450,000 clones, with 80% to 90% as singletons. V was cut by 5 bases and J by 8 bases, with 7 bases left in between. The CDR3 has 12 residues. Germline lookup yields CDR1 SGHAT and CDR2 FQNNGV. Patients at the Seattle site were enrolled during active infection and followed longitudinally.

V is TRBV11-2 and J is TRBJ1-6, with D unclear. The clonotype comes from a woman aged 55 to 70 with COVID-19, enrolled during active disease. Sequencing was carried out using peripheral blood. In DNA form, the CDR3 reads TGTGCCAGCAGCACCCTACATTCACCCCTCCACTTT. Amino acids: CASSTLHSPLHF.